This TCR beta chain was obtained from a study of blood T cell repertoires in COVID-19. Germline V gene sequence: CDR1 SGHNT, CDR2 YYREEE (reference sequence). V shed 1 base, J shed 1 base, and the junction held 11 bases outside the gene matches. CDR3 length: 18 residues. TCRdb keeps only in-frame clones here, not all; method: immunoSEQ multiplex PCR. The sample has about 320,000 clones; around nine tenths are singletons. This TCR came from a man in his fifties or sixties who had recovered from COVID-19. What was sequenced was PBMCs or T cells enriched from blood (not recorded which). The V call is TRBV5-4, the J call TRBJ1-1; 9 positions agree with TRBD1. The CDR3 loop reads CASSLIGTGRIWNTEAFF. In DNA form, the CDR3 reads TGTGCCAGCAGCTTGATAGGGACAGGGCGGATATGGAACACTGAAGCTTTCTTT.